The 6 T cell receptor beta chains given below trace back to one sample, sequenced in a study of graft-versus-host responses after intestinal transplantation. Their target antigens are unknown. Produced via immunoSEQ multiplex PCR; TCRdb's table is partial and in-frame only. Of about 130,000 clones in the sample, around 90% were seen once. The material sequenced was unstimulated CD4+ T cells sorted from spleen or lymph node cells, taken before intestinal transplant. These receptor sequences come from a human donor who received an intestinal transplant.

J is TRBJ1-2 and V is TRBV7-6; D might be TRBD1 (6 bases). V lost 5 bases and J lost 7, with 20 bases in between. Looked up from germline, CDR1 is SGHVS and CDR2 is FNYEAQ. CDR3 length: 15 residues. The CDR3 DNA reads as TGTGCCAGCAGCCGAGAGGCAGGGGCCCCTCTTGGCTACACCTTC. Translation: CASSREAGAPLGYTF.

The V and J genes are TRBV5-6 and TRBJ1-5; D is undetermined. Trimming took 1 base from V and 5 from J, leaving 7 bases between them. The CDR3 loop spans 13 amino acids. Germline lookup yields CDR1 SGHDT and CDR2 YYEEEE. As DNA, the CDR3 is TGTGCCAGCAGCTTGTCCGGGTATCAGCCCCAGCATTTT. This sequence encodes CASSLSGYQPQHF.

The rearrangement links TRBV6-5 to TRBJ2-3, with 9 bases that match TRBD1. The germline CDR1 and CDR2 sequences are MNHEY and SVGAGI. The CDR3 runs to 15 residues. The J segment lost 1 base and the V segment lost 5 bases, leaving 4 bases of the junction unmatched. DNA for the CDR3: TGTGCCAGCAGTACTAGGGACAGGGGCACAGATACGCAGTATTTT. This translates into CASSTRDRGTDTQYF.

A note on this clone: At the DNA level, this CDR3 is encoded by other sequences in the same sample as well. The chain uses TRBV9 and TRBJ1-2; no firm D call. V was pared by 2 bases and J by 1 base, with 0 bases between. The CDR3 length is 11 residues. In germline, CDR1 is SGDLS, CDR2 YYNGEE. DNA for the CDR3: TGTGCCAGCAGCGTTAACTATGGCTACACCTTC. Its protein product is CASSVNYGYTF.

This rearrangement joins TRBV19 to TRBJ1-6; D is perhaps TRBD1 (5 bases). Germline CDR1 is LNHDA and CDR2 is SQIVND (reference sequence). Trimming took off 3 bases at V and 10 bases at J, with 7 bases between the two ends. The CDR3 has 12 residues. The CDR3 bases are TGTGCCAGTAGTATTAGGGGCTCACCCCTCCACTTT. The encoded protein is CASSIRGSPLHF.

This sequence joins TRBV10-2 and TRBJ1-5; D possibly corresponds to TRBD1 (6 bases). The CDR3 contains 13 residues. The germline CDR1 and CDR2 sequences are WSHSY and SAAADI. Trimming removed 6 bases from V and 3 bases from J, with 9 bases in between. The CDR3 spells CASRTGTNQPQHF. The CDR3 nucleotides read TGCGCCAGCAGAACAGGGACCAATCAGCCCCAGCATTTT.